The rows below give T cell receptor beta chains drawn from one sample of a study of blood T cell repertoires in COVID-19. Assay used: immunoSEQ multiplex PCR; TCRdb lists only in-frame clones, some missing. This table has about 400,000 clones, 70% to 90% appearing once. Sequenced material: peripheral blood. These receptors originate from a woman aged 60-70 years with COVID-19, enrolled during active disease. CDR3s include the opening cysteine and the closing phenylalanine or tryptophan. Fields, in order: D gene, V gene, clone size, J gene, CDR3 protein, CDR3 DNA. A D gene is named only where the DNA matches it firmly. Clone size appears in some rows only: once, few, many, or a class for an expanded clone.

.	TRBV11-3	.	TRBJ2-1	CASSLAVGNEQFF	TGTGCCAGCAGCTTAGCGGTCGGGAATGAGCAGTTCTTC
.	TRBV14	.	TRBJ1-2	CASSQDLGGNGYTF	TGTGCCAGCAGCCAAGATTTAGGAGGGAATGGCTACACCTTC
.	TRBV28	once	TRBJ1-3	CASSEATGPSGNTIYF	TGTGCCAGCAGTGAGGCTACAGGGCCCTCTGGAAACACCATATATTTT
.	TRBV15	.	TRBJ1-5	CATSRVLGRHQHF	TGTGCCACCAGCAGAGTGTTGGGCAGGCACCAGCATTTT
.	TRBV15	once	TRBJ1-5	CATSIGGRNQPQHF	TGTGCCACCAGCATAGGGGGTAGGAATCAGCCCCAGCATTTT
.	TRBV27	.	TRBJ1-2	CASSSTGNGYTF	TGTGCCAGCAGTAGTACAGGGAACGGCTACACCTTC
.	TRBV5-1	few	TRBJ1-6	CASSFPESGSPLHF	TGCGCCAGCAGCTTCCCAGAATCGGGTTCACCCCTCCACTTT
TRBD1	TRBV10-2	.	TRBJ1-3	CASRGQGEYTIYF	TGCGCCAGCAGGGGACAGGGGGAATACACCATATATTTT
TRBD2	TRBV6-5	.	TRBJ2-2	CASSFGLAGNTGELFF	TGTGCCAGCAGTTTTGGACTAGCGGGGAACACCGGGGAGCTGTTTTTT
.	TRBV5-1	.	TRBJ2-1	CASSLASRNEQFF	TGCGCCAGCAGCTTGGCCTCCCGGAATGAGCAGTTCTTC
.	TRBV15	.	TRBJ1-1	CATSRARGADTEAFF	TGTGCCACCAGCAGGGCCCGGGGGGCGGACACTGAAGCTTTCTTT
.	TRBV19	.	TRBJ1-1	CASTGSTEAFF	TGTGCCAGTACCGGGTCCACTGAAGCTTTCTTT
.	TRBV7-2	.	TRBJ2-7	CASSLGRVAYEQYF	TGTGCCAGCAGCTTAGGCAGGGTTGCCTACGAGCAGTACTTC
TRBD2	TRBV10-3	.	TRBJ2-5	CAISGRTLAGQETQYF	TGTGCCATCAGTGGGAGGACTCTAGCGGGGCAAGAGACCCAGTACTTC
TRBD1	TRBV20-1	.	TRBJ1-2	CSASPGTADYYGYTF	TGCAGTGCTAGTCCCGGGACAGCTGATTACTATGGCTACACCTTC
.	TRBV7-9	once	TRBJ2-3	CASSLLGGTDTQYF	TGTGCCAGCAGCTTGCTAGGGGGCACAGATACGCAGTATTTT
TRBD2	TRBV2	.	TRBJ2-3	CASRATSGGGDTQYF	TGTGCCAGCAGGGCGACTAGCGGGGGGGGAGATACGCAGTATTTT
TRBD1	TRBV5-6	.	TRBJ2-7	CASSKGQRLYEQYF	TGTGCCAGCAGCAAGGGACAGAGGCTCTACGAGCAGTACTTC
.	TRBV29-1	.	TRBJ1-1	CSVQGLPRSNTEAFF	TGCAGCGTCCAGGGGCTACCTAGGTCGAACACTGAAGCTTTCTTT